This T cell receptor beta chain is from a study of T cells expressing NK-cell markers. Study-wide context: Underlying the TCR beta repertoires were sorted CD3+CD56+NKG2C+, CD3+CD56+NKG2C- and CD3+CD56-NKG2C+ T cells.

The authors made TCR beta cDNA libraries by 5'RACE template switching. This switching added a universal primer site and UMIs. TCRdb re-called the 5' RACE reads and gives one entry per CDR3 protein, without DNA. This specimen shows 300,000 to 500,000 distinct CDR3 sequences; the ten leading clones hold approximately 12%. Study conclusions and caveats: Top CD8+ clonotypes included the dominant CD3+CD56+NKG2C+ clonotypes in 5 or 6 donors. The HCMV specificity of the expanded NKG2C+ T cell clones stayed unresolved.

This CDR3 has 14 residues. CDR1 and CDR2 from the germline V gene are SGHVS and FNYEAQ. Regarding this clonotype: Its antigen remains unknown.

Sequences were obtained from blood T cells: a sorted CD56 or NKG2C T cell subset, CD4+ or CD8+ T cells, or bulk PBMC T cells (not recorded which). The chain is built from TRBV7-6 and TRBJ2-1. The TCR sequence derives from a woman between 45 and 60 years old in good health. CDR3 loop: CASSPVGKYNEQFF.